This T cell receptor (beta chain) was captured by sequencing in a study of T cells expressing NK-cell markers (TCRdb year 2020). Some background on the complete study: In sorted CD3+CD56+NKG2C+, CD3+CD56+NKG2C- and CD3+CD56-NKG2C+ T-cell subsets from several donors, TCR beta-chain repertoires were profiled. The eight sequenced donors were randomly selected healthy volunteers, three men and five women. Among the eight sequenced donors, seven were HCMV-seropositive and one was HCMV-seronegative. Libraries were sequenced as 2 x 150 bp reads on Illumina HiSeq 2000/2500, MiSeq or NextSeq.

Overall study outcomes, separate from this receptor: Whether the expanded NKG2C-expressing T cell clones were specific for HCMV antigens was left unclear. Those dominant clonotypes were again the most abundant among CD3+CD56-NKG2C+ cells in several donors, at roughly 25-65%. In roughly six donors, the dominant CD3+CD56+NKG2C+ clonotypes ranked among the top 10 CD8+ clonotypes, making up roughly 1.0-8% of CD8+ T cells.

In regard to this clonotype: Which antigen it targets is not known.

HCMV-specific IgG was detected in serum with a commercial ELISA kit to determine HCMV serostatus. Ficoll density gradient centrifugation was used to isolate peripheral blood mononuclear cells from blood. In the germline V gene, CDR1 corresponds to SQVTM and CDR2 to ANQGSEA. The CDR3 covers 13 residues, taking in both the cysteine and the phenylalanine. No DNA sequence is on record. TCRdb lists the instrument as Illumina HiSeq 2000. The TCR beta cDNA libraries were made using 5'RACE template switching, a step that added both a universal primer site and unique molecular identifiers. Priming for cDNA synthesis came from the TCR beta constant segment, and two successive PCR amplification steps followed. In the authors' own workflow: MIGEC handled demultiplexing of the reads and grouping by UMI, while MiTCR was used to assemble and quantify clonotypes. Only TCR cDNA sequences supported by at least two reads were kept to exclude erroneous sequences. Downstream repertoire analysis used the tcR package, and clonotypes were matched across fractions by CDR3 nucleotide sequence plus V segment. Antigen specificity was annotated against VDJdb with VDJmatch, allowing one amino acid substitution in CDR3. TCRdb reprocessed the raw reads; every CDR3 protein sequence is a single record, and DNA is not supplied. In this record, the V and J calls reflect TCRdb's handling and not the investigators' own analysis. This sample's clone table shows 550,000 or so distinct CDR3 sequences. Roughly 3.4% of the sample belongs to the ten largest clones.

Sequences were obtained from blood T cells: a sorted CD56 or NKG2C T cell subset, CD4+ or CD8+ T cells, or bulk PBMC T cells (not recorded which). The chain is encoded by TRBV29-1 joined to TRBJ1-2; as DNA is missing, the TRBD1 call by TCRdb cannot be tested. This TCR was sampled from a man aged 18 to 29 in good health. Donor details come from another sample of the same person, matched by shared clones. The CDR3: CSVGGSLRNGYTF. Where the CDR3 stops, the reference TRBV29-1 and TRBJ1-2 genes take over; the full variable domain is SAVISQKPSRDICQRGTSLTIQCQVDSQVTMMFWYRQQPGQSLTLIATANQGSEATYESGFVIDKFPISRPNLTFSTLTVSNMSPEDSSIYLCSVGGSLRNGYTFGSGTRLTVV.